Presented here are 23 T cell receptor beta chains from one specimen sequenced in a study of graft-versus-host responses after intestinal transplantation (dated by TCRdb to the early 2020s). Library preparation was by the immunoSEQ multiplex PCR assay. The clones in this table, taken by TCRdb from immuneACCESS, are in-frame only. Not every clone is retained; where verified, under half of the shortfall comes from an unresolved V gene, and the cause of the rest is unknown. For this sample there are 4,000 to 6,000 clones; roughly 27% appear just once. Together, the top ten hold 3% to 4% of the sample. The time point label, read with the paper, signifies: cells obtained before transplantation from donor or recipient. The sample consisted of alloreactive CD4+ T cells from a mixed lymphocyte reaction culture, taken before transplantation. Read against the paper, the sample's cell subset or site label means: CFSE-low proliferating T cells sorted from approximately 6-day pre-transplant mixed lymphocyte reaction (GvH or HvG direction). The receptors shown here come from a human patient who was an organ donor for intestinal transplantation.

By its share, this clone is medium-sized. The chain combines TRBV9 with TRBJ2-5; no clear D gene. This CDR3 is 12 amino acids long. V shed 3 bases and J shed 4 bases, with 7 bases lying between them. CDR1 and CDR2 from the germline V gene are SGDLS and YYNGEE. CDR3 sequence: CASSGYRETQYF. The CDR3 bases are TGTGCCAGCAGCGGCTATAGAGAGACCCAGTACTTC.

This clone was counted a few times. The chain has TRBV29-1 and TRBJ2-3; 16 bases are shared with TRBD2. The germline gives CDR1 SQVTM, CDR2 ANQGSEA. V was clipped by 4 bases and J by 4 bases; unmatched bases: 5. This CDR3 contains 16 residues. The DNA for the CDR3 is TGCAGCGTTGTCGGGACTAGCGGGAGGGCGGCAGATACGCAGTATTTT. Amino acids: CSVVGTSGRAADTQYF.

In its sample, this clone was seen a few times. At one end the junction does not follow the germline gene, possibly because of a read error. This chain uses TRBV7-3 with TRBJ1-6; 7 bases agree with TRBD1. CDR1 and CDR2 from the germline V gene are SGHTA and FQGTGA. The CDR3 has 18 residues. CDR3 sequence (DNA): TGCGCCAGCAGCCCGCGGACAGGTTCTAGAGTACGGCATTCACCCCTCCACTTT. Its translation is CASSPRTGSRVRHSPLHF.

J is TRBJ2-7 and V is TRBV6-1; 7 bases fit TRBD1. Germline V CDR1 and CDR2: MNHNS, SASEGT. The CDR3 extends over 13 amino acids. Germline trimming cut 6 bases from V and 3 bases from J; bases unmatched to any gene: 5. CDR3: CASREQGFYEQYF. The DNA of the CDR3 is TGTGCCAGCAGGGAACAGGGGTTCTACGAGCAGTACTTC.

The chain carries TRBV18 and TRBJ1-5; D is uncertain. Germline loops: CDR1 KGHSH, CDR2 LQKENI. The CDR3 is made up of 15 amino acids. V was pared by 2 bases and J by 0 bases, with 8 bases between. The CDR3 sequence: CASSPVQISNQPQHF. The CDR3 region has the DNA TGTGCCAGCTCACCAGTTCAGATTAGCAATCAGCCCCAGCATTTT.

A word on this clone: A read error may explain this, as a much larger clone is one base away. The chain is built from TRBV5-1 and TRBJ2-5, with 15 bases lining up with TRBD2. Germline CDR1 is SGHRS and CDR2 is YFSETQ. CDR3 length equals 16 residues. CDR3 nucleotides: TGCGCCAGCAGCGTGGGACTAGCGGGGGGTCAAGAGTCCCAGTACTTC. The encoded protein is CASSVGLAGGQESQYF.

The rearrangement links TRBV5-6 to TRBJ1-4, with a tentative D call TRBD1 (6 bases). V gave up 5 bases and J gave up 10 bases, with 15 bases separating them. The germline CDR1 and CDR2 sequences are SGHDT and YYEEEE. CDR3 length: 13 amino acids. CDR3 amino acids: CASSWTDKGKLFF. CDR3 nucleotide sequence: TGTGCCAGCAGTTGGACAGACAAAGGAAAACTGTTTTTT.

This clone came up a few times. V and J are TRBV28 and TRBJ2-6; a possible D gene is TRBD1 (6 bases). The length of the CDR3 is 15 residues. Deletions cut 3 bases from V and 4 bases from J, with 10 bases between. Germline V CDR1 and CDR2: MDHEN, SYDVKM. CDR3 in amino acids: CASSFHRAGANVLTF. CDR3 DNA: TGTGCCAGCAGTTTCCACAGGGCCGGGGCCAACGTCCTGACTTTC. Combining the CDR3 with reference TRBV28 and TRBJ2-6 gives the whole variable domain DVKVTQSSRYLVKRTGEKVFLECVQDMDHENMFWYRQDPGLGLRLIYFSYDVKMKEKGDIPEGYSVSREKKERFSLILESASTNQTSMYLCASSFHRAGANVLTFGAGSRLTVL.

This sequence joins TRBV6-5 and TRBJ2-7; a weak D match, TRBD1 (6 bases). Per germline, CDR1 MNHEY and CDR2 SVGAGI. Trimming left V 5 bases short and J 4 bases short, with 15 bases between. The CDR3 contains 14 residues. The CDR3 protein is CASSRDKSVYEQYF. The CDR3 DNA sequence: TGTGCCAGCAGTCGGGACAAATCGGTATACGAGCAGTACTTC.

This clone is medium-sized within its sample. V and J are TRBV30 and TRBJ2-5, with D possibly TRBD2 on 5 matching bases. V lost 0 bases and J lost 5, with 7 bases in between. Germline V lookup: CDR1 GTSNPN, CDR2 SVGIG (reference sequence). CDR3 size: 12 residues. This CDR3 is CAWSVRGETQYF. The CDR3 DNA sequence: TGTGCCTGGAGTGTACGAGGGGAGACCCAGTACTTC. The full variable domain, rest sourced from reference TRBV30 and TRBJ2-5, is SQTIHQWPATLVQPVGSPLSLECTVEGTSNPNLYWYRQAAGRGLQLLFYSVGIGQISSEVPQNLSASRPQDRQFILSSKKLLLSDSGFYLCAWSVRGETQYFGPGTRLLVL.

The rearrangement links TRBV6-6 to TRBJ2-7, with D possibly TRBD1 on 6 matching bases. V gave up 6 bases and J gave up 3 bases, with 15 bases separating them. CDR1 and CDR2 (germline): MNHNY, SVGAGI (reference sequence). This CDR3 is built from 14 residues. The DNA for the CDR3 is TGTGCCAGCAGCCGCGACAGGTTGGGCTACGAGCAGTACTTC. This translates into CASSRDRLGYEQYF.

By frequency in the sample, this clone is medium-sized (0.01 to 0.1%). The J gene is TRBJ1-1, the V gene TRBV6-6, with 9 bases matching TRBD1. The CDR3 is 15 amino acids. The junction had 12 bases not matched to a gene; V was cut back by 2 bases and J by 11 bases. Germline CDR1 and CDR2: MNHNY and SVGAGI (reference sequence). CDR3 sequence (DNA): TGTGCCAGCAGTTACCTAACTAGACAGGGGGGAAAGGCTTTCTTT. As protein: CASSYLTRQGGKAFF.

DNA for the CDR3: TGTGCCAGCAGGCCAGACCCAAGGACAGGGAGGAATGAGCAGTTCTTC. Its protein is CASRPDPRTGRNEQFF. This chain connects TRBV28 to TRBJ2-1; 8 bases match TRBD1. J gave up 7 bases and V 6 bases, and 14 bases lay outside the gene matches. The length of the CDR3 is 16 residues. Germline assignment: CDR1 MDHEN and CDR2 SYDVKM.

Relative to its sample, this clone is medium-sized. The V call is TRBV13, the J call TRBJ2-2; 10 bases agree with TRBD2. The CDR3 spans 18 residues. The V and J ends lost 2 bases and 1 base, in that order; junction bases with no gene match: 7. Germline CDR1 PRHDT, CDR2 FYEKMQ (reference sequence). The CDR3 sequence is CASSLSHSSGRNTGELFF. Written as DNA, the CDR3 is TGTGCCAGCAGCTTAAGCCATTCTAGCGGGAGGAACACCGGGGAGCTGTTTTTT.

The gene calls are TRBV6-1 and TRBJ2-1; D is perhaps TRBD2 (6 bases). From germline, CDR1 is MNHNS and CDR2 SASEGT. The CDR3 spans 15 residues. V lost 2 bases and J 2 bases, leaving 10 bases between the germline ends. CDR3 in amino acids: CASSEQSGPYNEQFF. As DNA, the CDR3 is TGTGCCAGCAGTGAACAGAGCGGGCCCTACAATGAGCAGTTCTTC.

This chain joins TRBV11-2 and TRBJ1-2, with D possibly TRBD1 on 5 matching bases. Germline CDR1 and CDR2: SGHAT and FQNNGV. The V gene lost 2 bases and the J gene lost 6 bases, with 16 bases spanning the gap. This CDR3 has 15 amino acids. The CDR3 bases are TGTGCCAGCAGCTTAACCGGCAGGGAAACGAATGGCTACACCTTC. Translating it yields CASSLTGRETNGYTF.

This clone was detected a few times. This chain connects TRBV6-5 to TRBJ2-3, with 9 bases lining up with TRBD2. The CDR3 is 15 residues long. Germline values: CDR1 MNHEY, CDR2 SVGAGI. Losses at the gene ends were 2 bases for V and 2 bases for J; bases not matched to a gene: 2. CDR3 sequence (DNA): TGTGCCAGCAGTTACCTAGCGGGGAACACAGATACGCAGTATTTT. It translates to CASSYLAGNTDTQYF.

This clone qualifies as medium-sized. The chain combines TRBV7-6 with TRBJ2-4; 10 bases agree with TRBD2. Germline assignment: CDR1 SGHVS and CDR2 FNYEAQ. The length of the CDR3 is 17 residues. With V trimmed by 5 bases and J by 4 bases, 11 bases remained unmatched. This CDR3 reads CASSPIGSGGAKNIQYF. The CDR3 DNA reads as TGTGCCAGCAGCCCCATTGGGAGCGGGGGGGCAAAAAACATTCAGTACTTC.

The chain's CDR3 is CASSASGTGHYNEQFF. The CDR3 DNA follows: TGTGCCAGCAGCGCATCCGGGACAGGGCACTACAATGAGCAGTTCTTC. The V call is TRBV9, the J call TRBJ2-1; TRBD1 matches at 9 bases. Germline lookup yields CDR1 SGDLS and CDR2 YYNGEE. Unmatched junction bases numbered 7, after V lost 3 bases and J lost 3 bases. This CDR3 spans 16 amino acids.

The chain couples TRBV15 to TRBJ1-1; TRBD1 might be the D (5 bases). V lost 8 bases, J lost 1 base, and 14 bases lay in between. This CDR3 is 14 amino acids long. The germline CDR1 and CDR2 sequences are LNHNV and YYDKDF (reference sequence). CDR3 region: CATSQGRWNTEAFF. The CDR3 coding sequence is TGTGCCACCTCTCAGGGTCGGTGGAACACTGAAGCTTTCTTT.

This chain joins TRBV5-1 and TRBJ2-5, with D perhaps matching TRBD1 (6 bases). Germline V CDR1 and CDR2: SGHRS, YFSETQ. The CDR3 runs 14 residues. Trimming cost V 0 bases and J 3 bases, with 9 bases left between them. Written as DNA, the CDR3 is TGCGCCAGCAGCTTGGGACAGGAGGAAGAGACCCAGTACTTC. Translated, it gives CASSLGQEEETQYF. The full variable domain, in which reference TRBV5-1 and TRBJ2-5 provide the parts outside the CDR3, is KAGVTQTPRYLIKTRGQQVTLSCSPISGHRSVSWYQQTPGQGLQFLFEYFSETQRNKGNFPGRFSGRQFSNSRSEMNVSTLELGDSALYLCASSLGQEEETQYFGPGTRLLVL.

In its sample, this clone was seen a few times. The genes are TRBV10-3 and TRBJ1-6, with D possibly matching TRBD1 (6 bases). Germline V lookup: CDR1 ENHRY, CDR2 SYGVKD. V lost 10 bases and J 7 bases, leaving 11 bases between the germline ends. The length of the CDR3 is 12 residues. CDR3: CASGRGNSPLHF. The CDR3 bases are TGTGCCAGCGGCAGGGGAAATTCACCCCTCCACTTT.

The CDR3 loop reads CASRRGKTDGYTF. DNA for the CDR3: TGTGCCAGCAGGAGAGGGAAGACGGATGGCTACACCTTC. This chain uses TRBV6-4 with TRBJ1-2; D not certain. The CDR3 is 13 residues long. V lost 6 bases to trimming and J lost 6 bases, with 14 bases between them. Looked up from germline, CDR1 is MRHNA and CDR2 is SNTAGT.